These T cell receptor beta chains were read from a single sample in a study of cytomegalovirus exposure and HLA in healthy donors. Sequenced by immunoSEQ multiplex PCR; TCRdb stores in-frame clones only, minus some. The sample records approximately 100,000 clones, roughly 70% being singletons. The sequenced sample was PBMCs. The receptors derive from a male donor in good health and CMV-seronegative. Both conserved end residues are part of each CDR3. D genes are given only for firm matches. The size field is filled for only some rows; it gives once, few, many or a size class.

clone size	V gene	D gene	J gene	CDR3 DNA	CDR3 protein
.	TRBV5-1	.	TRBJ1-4	TGCGCCAGCAGCTTGGCAGGGAACGAAAAACTGTTTTTT	CASSLAGNEKLFF
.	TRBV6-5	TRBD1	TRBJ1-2	TGTGCCAGCAGATCCCGGACAGGGAGTGGCTACACCTTC	CASRSRTGSGYTF
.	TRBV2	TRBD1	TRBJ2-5	TGTGCCAGCAGGACCAGGACAGGGGTACAAGAGACCCAGTACTTC	CASRTRTGVQETQYF
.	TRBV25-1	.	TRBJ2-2	TGTGCCAGCAGTGAAGTGGGGGGACGGCCAAACACCGGGGAGCTGTTTTTT	CASSEVGGRPNTGELFF
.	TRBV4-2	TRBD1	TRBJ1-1	TGTGCCAGCAGCCAAGAACCCAGGGGGCGTACTGAAGCTTTCTTT	CASSQEPRGRTEAFF
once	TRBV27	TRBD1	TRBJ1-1	TGTGCCAGCAGTTTATCGGGGACAGTCCCTGAAGCTTTCTTT	CASSLSGTVPEAFF
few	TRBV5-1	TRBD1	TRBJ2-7	TGCGCCAGCAGCCCCGGGACAGGGGGCGGCTACGAGCAGTACTTC	CASSPGTGGGYEQYF
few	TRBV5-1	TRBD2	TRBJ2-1	TGCGCCAGCAGCATTAACCCGACTAGCGGGTCTTGGAATGAGCAGTTCTTC	CASSINPTSGSWNEQFF
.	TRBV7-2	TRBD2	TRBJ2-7	TGTGCCAGCAGCCCCGGACTAGCTACCATCTACGAGCAGTACTTC	CASSPGLATIYEQYF
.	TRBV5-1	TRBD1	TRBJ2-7	TGCGCCAGCAGCCGCAACCGGGACAGAGCCTACGAGCAGTACTTC	CASSRNRDRAYEQYF
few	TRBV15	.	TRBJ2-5	TGTGCCACCAGCAGAGACTTAGGGGCAGAGACCCAGTACTTC	CATSRDLGAETQYF
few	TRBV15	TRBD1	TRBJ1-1	TGTGCCACCAGCAGAGATAGGACAGGGGACACTGAAGCTTTCTTT	CATSRDRTGDTEAFF
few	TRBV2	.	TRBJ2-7	TGTGCCAGCAGTGTGGGCAGGAGGAGCTCCTACGAGCAGTACTTC	CASSVGRRSSYEQYF
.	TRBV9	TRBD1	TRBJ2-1	TGTGCCAGCAGCGTAGAAGGGACAGGGATCTACAATGAGCAGTTCTTC	CASSVEGTGIYNEQFF
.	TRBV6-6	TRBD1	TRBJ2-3	TGTGCCAGCAGTTACGGGGACAGCCGTACGCAGTATTTT	CASSYGDSRTQYF
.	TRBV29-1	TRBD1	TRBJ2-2	TGCAGCGCTAGGACAGGGCCGAACACCGGGGAGCTGTTTTTT	CSARTGPNTGELFF
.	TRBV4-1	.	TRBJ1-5	TGCGCCAGCAGCCAAGATATGCGGGATTGGGATCAGCCCCAGCATTTT	CASSQDMRDWDQPQHF
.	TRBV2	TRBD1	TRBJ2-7	TGTGCCAGCAGGTCCCGGGACAGGGGCTACGAGCAGTACTTC	CASRSRDRGYEQYF
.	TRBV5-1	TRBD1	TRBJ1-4	TGCGCCAGCAGCGTCGACAGGGGGGGAAATGAAAAACTGTTTTTT	CASSVDRGGNEKLFF
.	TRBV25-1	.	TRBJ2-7	TGTGCCAGCAGTGAAAGCGGGACATACAAGTCCTACGAGCAGTACTTC	CASSESGTYKSYEQYF
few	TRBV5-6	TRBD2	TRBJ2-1	TGTGCCAGCAGCCCGGGACTAGCGGGAGTGCATGAGCAGTTCTTC	CASSPGLAGVHEQFF
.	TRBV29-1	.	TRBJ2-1	TGCAGCGTTGGTGGAGAACATGAGCAGTTCTTC	CSVGGEHEQFF
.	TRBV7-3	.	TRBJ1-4	TGTGCCAGCAGCTTAAGGGGGGGGTTGGGTGAAAAACTGTTTTTT	CASSLRGGLGEKLFF
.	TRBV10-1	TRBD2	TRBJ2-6	TGCGCCAGCAGTGATAAGCTTGCGGGAGAGGTCCCTGGGGCCAACGTCCTGACTTTC	CASSDKLAGEVPGANVLTF
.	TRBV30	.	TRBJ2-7	TGTGCCTGGAGTGTACTTGGACTTTCCCTAGGCGAGCAGTACTTC	CAWSVLGLSLGEQYF
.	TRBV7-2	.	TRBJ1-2	TGTGCCAGCAGCCCAGAGGCGGATTTAAACTATGGCTACACCTTC	CASSPEADLNYGYTF
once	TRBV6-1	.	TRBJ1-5	TGTGCCAGCAGTGAGCAGGTACGCCAAAATCAGCCCCAGCATTTT	CASSEQVRQNQPQHF
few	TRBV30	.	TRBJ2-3	TGTGCCTGGAGTCTCCGGGGAGCGGGAGATACGCAGTATTTT	CAWSLRGAGDTQYF
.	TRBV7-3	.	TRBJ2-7	TGTGCCAGCAGCTTAACTGGGAGCTCCTACGAGCAGTACTTC	CASSLTGSSYEQYF
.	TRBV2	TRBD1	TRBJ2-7	TGTGCCAGCAGGGGGTGGACAGGGGGGGATGAGCAGTACTTC	CASRGWTGGDEQYF
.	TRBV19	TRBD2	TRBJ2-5	TGTGCCAGTAGAAAAAGCAGCGGGAGCTCTCTCAAGACCCAGTACTTC	CASRKSSGSSLKTQYF
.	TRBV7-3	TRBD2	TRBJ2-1	TGTGCCAGCAGCTTAGGTACGGGACTAGCGTCCTACAATGAGCAGTTCTTC	CASSLGTGLASYNEQFF
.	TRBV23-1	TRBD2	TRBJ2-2	TGCGCCAGCAGTCGCGGGAGGGCCCGGAACACCGGGGAGCTGTTTTTT	CASSRGRARNTGELFF
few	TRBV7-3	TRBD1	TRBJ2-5	TGTGCCAGCAGCTGGGACAGCCAAGAGACCCAGTACTTC	CASSWDSQETQYF
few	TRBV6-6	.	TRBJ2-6	TGTGCCAGCAGACCCCTTCAGACCAACGTCCTGACTTTC	CASRPLQTNVLTF
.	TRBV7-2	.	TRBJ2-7	TGTGCCAGCAGCGACATAGCGAAGAGCTCCTACGAGCAGTACTTC	CASSDIAKSSYEQYF
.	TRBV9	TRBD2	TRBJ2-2	TGTGCCAGCAGCGGAGGAGGACTAGCCACGAACACCGGGGAGCTGTTTTTT	CASSGGGLATNTGELFF
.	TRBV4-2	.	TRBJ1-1	TGTGCCAGCAGCCAAGCAGGGGTGAAGAACACTGAAGCTTTCTTT	CASSQAGVKNTEAFF
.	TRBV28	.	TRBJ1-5	TGTGCCAGCAGTTTATTCAGGGAGCCCCAGCATTTT	CASSLFREPQHF
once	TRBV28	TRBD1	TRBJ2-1	TGTGCCAGCACGCCTCCGGGACAGGTCCATTACAATGAGCAGTTCTTC	CASTPPGQVHYNEQFF
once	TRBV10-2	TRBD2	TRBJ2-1	TGCGCCAGCAGTGAGTTCGCTAGCGGGAGGGCGCATGAGCAGTTCTTC	CASSEFASGRAHEQFF
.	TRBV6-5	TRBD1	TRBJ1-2	TGTGCCAGCAGTTACTCGAGGGACAGGGGTGGCTACACCTTC	CASSYSRDRGGYTF
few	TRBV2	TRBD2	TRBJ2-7	TGTGCCAGCAGTCCCCCTAGCGGGAAATACGAGCAGTACTTC	CASSPPSGKYEQYF
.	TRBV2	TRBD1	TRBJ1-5	TGTGCCAGCAGTGGACAGGGGGTTAATCAGCCCCAGCATTTT	CASSGQGVNQPQHF
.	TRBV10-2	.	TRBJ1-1	TGCGCCAGCAGTGATTTAGACAGCGGGTACACTGAAGCTTTCTTT	CASSDLDSGYTEAFF
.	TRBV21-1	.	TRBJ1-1	TGTGCCAGCAGCGATTTACCGGGACAGTATAATCCCCCCCAGGGTGGGGGGACTGAAGCTTTCTTT	CASSDLPGQYNPPQGGGTEAFF
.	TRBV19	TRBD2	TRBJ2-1	TGTGCCAGTAGTATTTATGGGGGGGGCTCCTACAATGAGCAGTTCTTC	CASSIYGGGSYNEQFF
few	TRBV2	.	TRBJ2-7	TGTGCCAGCAGTGAAGCGGGGCTCGACTTCTCCGCCTACGAGCAGTACTTC	CASSEAGLDFSAYEQYF
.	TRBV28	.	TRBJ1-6	TGTGCCAGCAGCCCCGCAGGTAGTTCGCGTATTCATAATTCACCCCTCCACTTT	CASSPAGSSRIHNSPLHF
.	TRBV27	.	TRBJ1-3	TGTGCCAGCAGTTTAACCCCCTTTCCCGGCTCTGGAAACACCATATATTTT	CASSLTPFPGSGNTIYF
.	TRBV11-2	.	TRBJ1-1	TGTGCCAGCAGCTTAGAATTATTAGGGAGGGTTTTCTTT	CASSLELLGRVFF
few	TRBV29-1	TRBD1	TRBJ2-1	TGCAGCGTAAGGACAGGGGGCAATGAGCAGTTCTTC	CSVRTGGNEQFF
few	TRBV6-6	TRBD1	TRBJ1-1	TGTGCCAGCAGGCGACAGGGGAAGGGCACTGAAGCTTTCTTT	CASRRQGKGTEAFF
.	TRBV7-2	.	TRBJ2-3	TGTGCCAGCAGCTCCGGGACTCCAAACACAGATACGCAGTATTTT	CASSSGTPNTDTQYF
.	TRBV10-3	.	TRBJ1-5	TGTGCCATCAGCCTTGACAGAAACAATCAGCCCCAGCATTTT	CAISLDRNNQPQHF
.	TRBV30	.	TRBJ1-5	TGTGCCTGGAGTGCCCTGGGGGGTGAGCCCCAGCATTTT	CAWSALGGEPQHF
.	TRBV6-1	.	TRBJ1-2	TGTGCCAGCAGTGAATATCAGGGTCTCTACACCTTC	CASSEYQGLYTF
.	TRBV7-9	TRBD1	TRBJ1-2	TGTGCCAGCAGCTTAGGTGTAGGGGGCAAAGGCTACACCTTC	CASSLGVGGKGYTF
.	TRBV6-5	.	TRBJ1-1	TGTGCCACCCAGGGTGGGGGCCAAGCTTTCTTT	CATQGGGQAFF